This entry lists 25 T cell receptor beta chains sequenced from one sample in a study of T-cell memory formation after mild COVID-19. TCRdb fed the 5' RACE reads into MiXCR, producing one record per CDR3 protein. The sample shows 250,000 to 300,000 distinct CDR3 sequences, roughly 15% of them seen only once. The sample taken for sequencing was PBMCs or a T cell subset sorted from them (not recorded which). Every receptor here comes from a man aged 18 to 30 who had mild COVID-19 (a few samples of this study predate the infection). Cell type and time point are not known.

J is TRBJ2-2 and V is TRBV5-5; D ambiguous. V lost 0 bases to trimming and J lost 2 bases, with 11 bases between them. Germline-derived CDR1 and CDR2 are SGHKS and YYEKEE (reference sequence). The CDR3 runs 16 residues. This CDR3 is CASSLEDPTNTGELFF. In DNA, the CDR3 is TGTGCCAGCAGCTTGGAGGACCCGACAAACACCGGGGAGCTGTTTTTT.

The V gene is TRBV24-1, the J gene TRBJ2-3; D is possibly TRBD1 (6 bases). Germline V gives CDR1 KGHDR, CDR2 SFDVKD. The V and J ends lost 4 bases and 9 bases respectively, with 13 bases between them. The CDR3 has 13 amino acids. The DNA of the CDR3 is TGTGCCACCAGTGAGACGACAGGATCGACGCAGTATTTT. Its translation is CATSETTGSTQYF.

This clonotype has a handful of counts. This chain uses TRBV6-5 with TRBJ2-2, with 11 positions matching TRBD2. The V gene's germline CDR1 is MNHEY and CDR2 SVGAGI. The CDR3 totals 16 residues. Trimming at V came to 5 bases and at J to 5 bases, leaving 7 bases not matched to a gene. The CDR3 coding sequence is TGTGCCAGCAGTGACAAGGGACTAGCGGTGACCGGGGAGCTGTTTTTT. The encoded protein is CASSDKGLAVTGELFF.

This clonotype was recorded many times. V and J are TRBV6-4 and TRBJ2-7; D is ambiguous. Trimming took off 5 bases at V and 0 bases at J, with 11 bases between the two ends. There are 14 residues in the CDR3. Germline CDR1 reads MRHNA; CDR2 reads SNTAGT. CDR3 DNA: TGTGCCAGCAGTCCAGCTCCCTTCTCCTACGAGCAGTACTTC. Translating gives CASSPAPFSYEQYF.

J is TRBJ2-4 and V is TRBV4-1; no definite D call. Germline CDR1 is MGHRA and CDR2 is YSYEKL. The CDR3 spans 16 residues. V lost 2 bases and J 0 bases, leaving 11 bases between the germline ends. This CDR3 reads CASSQRTVLAKNIQYF. In DNA form, the CDR3 reads TGCGCCAGCAGCCAAAGAACCGTTTTAGCCAAAAACATTCAGTACTTC.

This chain uses TRBV7-6 with TRBJ1-1; the match to TRBD1 covers 7 bases. The trim removed 3 bases at V and 4 bases at J, leaving 8 bases unmatched. The CDR3 sequence is 15 residues long. CDR1 and CDR2 from the germline V gene are SGHVS and FNYEAQ. CDR3 region: CASSFNDRVPTEAFF. CDR3 in DNA: TGTGCCAGCAGCTTTAACGACAGGGTACCCACTGAAGCTTTCTTT.

The chain links TRBV18 to TRBJ1-2, with TRBD1 matching 9 bases. This CDR3 is 14 amino acids long. Germline values: CDR1 KGHSH, CDR2 LQKENI. V gave up 2 bases and J gave up 6 bases; unmatched junction bases: 4. The CDR3 region is CASSPETGGDGYTF. The CDR3 bases are TGTGCCAGCTCACCAGAAACAGGGGGCGATGGCTACACCTTC.

This clonotype was picked up a small number of times. This sequence joins TRBV6-5 and TRBJ2-3; 9 bases agree with TRBD2. Germline V lookup: CDR1 MNHEY, CDR2 SVGAGI. Losses at the gene ends were 6 bases for V and 3 bases for J; bases not matched to a gene: 1. The CDR3 spans 13 residues. CDR3 residues: CASSGLATDTQYF. CDR3 nucleotide sequence: TGTGCCAGCAGCGGACTAGCGACAGATACGCAGTATTTT.

This chain links TRBV7-2 with TRBJ1-2; a weak D match, TRBD1 (5 bases). CDR3 length: 16 residues. Germline assignment: CDR1 SGHTA and CDR2 FQGNSA. Deletions cut 5 bases from V and 3 bases from J, with 19 bases between. Here the CDR3 reads CASSPGPGDSYYGYTF. The CDR3 nucleotides are TGTGCCAGCAGCCCTGGCCCGGGGGACTCTTACTATGGCTACACCTTC. The complete variable domain, with remaining parts taken from reference TRBV7-2 and TRBJ1-2, reads GAGVSQSPSNKVTEKGKDVELRCDPISGHTALYWYRQSLGQGLEFLIYFQGNSAPDKSGLPSDRFSAERTGGSVSTLTIQRTQQEDSAVYLCASSPGPGDSYYGYTFGSGTRLTVV.

There are a few counts of this clonotype. The rearrangement links TRBV7-2 to TRBJ2-1, with D maybe TRBD1 (6 bases). V lost 3 bases to trimming and J lost 8 bases, with 14 bases between them. CDR3 length: 14 residues. CDR1 is SGHTA and CDR2 is FQGNSA in the germline V gene. The DNA of the CDR3 is TGTGCCAGCAGCTTCCTGGGGGCGAAGTATGAGCAGTTCTTC. Its translation is CASSFLGAKYEQFF.

The genes are TRBV25-1 and TRBJ1-2; 10 bases map to TRBD1. The ends lost 2 bases at V and 5 bases at J; junction bases unmatched: 5. CDR1 and CDR2 from the germline V gene are MGHDK and SYGVNS. This CDR3 is 15 amino acids long. DNA for the CDR3: TGTGCCAGCAGTGAAACGACAGGGGGCGCTTATGGCTACACCTTC. It translates to CASSETTGGAYGYTF.

The V call is TRBV20-1, the J call TRBJ1-5; unclear D gene. Per germline, CDR1 DFQATT and CDR2 SNEGSKA (reference sequence). Trimming pared 3 bases from V and 4 bases from J, leaving 19 bases between. There are 16 residues in the CDR3. CDR3 residues: CSASESPKRQNQPQHF. The DNA for the CDR3 is TGCAGTGCTAGCGAATCCCCCAAACGGCAGAATCAGCCCCAGCATTTT.

The genes are TRBV7-2 and TRBJ2-5, with D perhaps matching TRBD2 (6 bases). The CDR3 extends over 14 amino acids. V lost 5 bases, J lost 5 bases, and 15 bases lay in between. Germline V gene lookup returns CDR1 SGHTA and CDR2 FQGNSA. The CDR3 here is CASSGLNHRETQYF. For the CDR3, the DNA is TGTGCCAGCAGCGGACTAAATCATAGGGAGACCCAGTACTTC.

This clonotype was counted between two and nine times. Here the CDR3 DNA reads TGTGCCAGCAGTCCGGGGACCGTCGACGAGCAGTACTTC. It yields the protein CASSPGTVDEQYF. The rearrangement links TRBV12-3 or TRBV12-4 to TRBJ2-7; TRBD1 or TRBD2 may be the D gene (5 bases each). The CDR3 is made up of 13 amino acids. V lost 5 bases, J lost 5 bases, and 13 bases lay in between.

In its sample, this clonotype was seen a few times. V and J are TRBV7-9 and TRBJ1-1; possibly TRBD1 for D (6 bases). This CDR3 spans 16 amino acids. Per the germline V gene, CDR1 is SEHNR and CDR2 is FQNEAQ (reference sequence). V was clipped by 6 bases and J by 1 base, with 18 bases between them. The chain's CDR3 is CASRPSGAGANTEAFF. CDR3 sequence (DNA): TGTGCCAGCAGACCGTCGGGGGCAGGGGCGAACACTGAAGCTTTCTTT.

The V call is TRBV6-5, the J call TRBJ1-2; D unresolved. The germline gives CDR1 MNHEY, CDR2 SVGAGI. The CDR3 runs to 17 residues. Trimming removed 6 bases at V and 4 bases at J, with 24 bases between. The CDR3 nucleotides are TGTGCCAGCAGCCCAGGCCCCGGACGGTACGGTATCTATGGCTACACCTTC. This encodes CASSPGPGRYGIYGYTF.

This clonotype was counted only a few times. The V call is TRBV4-1, the J call TRBJ2-7; 7 bases are shared with TRBD1. The CDR3 contains 14 residues. V lost 5 bases and J lost 0; bases outside the gene matches: 4. Germline V gives CDR1 MGHRA, CDR2 YSYEKL. The CDR3 spells CASSSHRGSYEQYF. The CDR3 DNA sequence: TGCGCCAGCAGCTCACACAGGGGCTCCTACGAGCAGTACTTC.

This clonotype turned up a few times. V usage is TRBV20-1 and J usage is TRBJ1-4; D unresolved. V shed 1 base and J shed 11 bases, with 11 bases lying between them. This CDR3 is built from 12 residues. Germline V gene sequence: CDR1 DFQATT, CDR2 SNEGSKA (reference sequence). The CDR3 DNA is TGCAGTGCTAGAGGCGCCTTTGAGAAACTGTTTTTT. Translating it yields CSARGAFEKLFF.

In this sample, this clonotype turned up a few times. The rearrangement joins TRBV7-2 to TRBJ2-3, with D possibly being TRBD1 (6 bases). Per germline, CDR1 SGHTA and CDR2 FQGNSA. V lost 4 bases and J lost 0, with 8 bases in between. The CDR3 spans 14 residues. In DNA form, the CDR3 reads TGTGCCAGCAGCTCAGGGGTCAGCACAGATACGCAGTATTTT. Its translation: CASSSGVSTDTQYF.

This clonotype was observed a few times. The chain is built from TRBV4-3 and TRBJ1-1, with D tentatively TRBD1 (6 bases). The V end was cut by 1 base, the J end by 8 bases, with 17 bases between. The CDR3 sequence is 15 residues long. Germline CDR1 is LGHNA and CDR2 is YSLEER. CDR3 sequence: CASSQALRTDLEAFF. The CDR3 bases are TGCGCCAGCAGCCAAGCGCTCCGGACAGACCTAGAAGCTTTCTTT.

This clonotype was picked up a small number of times. The chain employs TRBV29-1 and TRBJ1-2; perhaps TRBD1 as D (5 bases). The CDR3 runs to 12 residues. CDR1 and CDR2 (germline): SQVTM, ANQGSEA. Trimming left V 3 bases short and J 4 bases short, with 9 bases between. The CDR3 protein is CSVDFGGYGYTF. The CDR3 DNA sequence: TGCAGCGTTGATTTCGGGGGCTATGGCTACACCTTC.

This clonotype came up a few times. This chain links TRBV7-3 with TRBJ2-6, with 7 positions matching TRBD1. Germline loops: CDR1 SGHTA, CDR2 FQGTGA. CDR3 size: 18 residues. V lost 1 base and J lost 0; bases outside the gene matches: 6. The CDR3 here is CASSLRSGGSSGANVLTF. CDR3 sequence (DNA): TGTGCCAGCAGCTTAAGGTCAGGGGGAAGCTCTGGGGCCAACGTCCTGACTTTC.

This clonotype was counted a few times. The V and J genes are TRBV7-2 and TRBJ2-5, with D tentatively TRBD1 (5 bases). The CDR3 spans 14 residues. Between the trimmed V and J ends, which lost 3 bases and 3 bases, there was a span of 11 bases. Looked up from germline, CDR1 is SGHTA and CDR2 is FQGNSA. The CDR3, as DNA: TGTGCCAGCAGCTTCCAGGGATCGGAAGAGACCCAGTACTTC. Residues: CASSFQGSEETQYF.

V is TRBV28 and J is TRBJ2-7; TRBD1 matches 9 bases. Trimming removed 6 bases from V and 1 base from J; junction bases left unmatched: 7. This CDR3 contains 15 residues. Germline CDR1 is MDHEN and CDR2 is SYDVKM. DNA for the CDR3: TGTGCCAGCAGCCCCGGGACAGGGTATTCCTACGAGCAGTACGTC. This sequence encodes CASSPGTGYSYEQYV.

This clonotype was detected a few times. V usage is TRBV6-1 and J usage is TRBJ2-5; D gene uncertain. The CDR3 sequence is 15 residues long. CDR1 MNHNS and CDR2 SASEGT come from the germline V gene. V was pared by 3 bases and J by 7 bases, with 18 bases between. The CDR3 here is CASSELVADLTTQYF. CDR3 coding DNA: TGTGCCAGCAGTGAGTTGGTGGCAGACTTGACGACCCAGTACTTC.